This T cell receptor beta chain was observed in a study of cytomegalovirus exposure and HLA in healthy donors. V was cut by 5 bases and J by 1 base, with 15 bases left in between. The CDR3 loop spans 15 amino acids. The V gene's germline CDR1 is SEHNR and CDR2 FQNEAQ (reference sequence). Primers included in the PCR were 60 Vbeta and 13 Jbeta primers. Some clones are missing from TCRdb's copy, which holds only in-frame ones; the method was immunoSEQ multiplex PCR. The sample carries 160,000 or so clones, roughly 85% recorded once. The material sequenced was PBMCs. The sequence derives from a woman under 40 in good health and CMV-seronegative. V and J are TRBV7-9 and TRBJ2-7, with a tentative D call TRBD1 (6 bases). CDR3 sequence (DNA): TGTGCCAGCAGCCCCCGTGGCGGACAGTCCTACGAGCAGTACTTC. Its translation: CASSPRGGQSYEQYF.